Presented here are 22 T cell receptor beta chains from one specimen sequenced in a study. MiXCR, applied by TCRdb to the RT-PCR reads, yields one record per CDR3 protein. The data show more than 600,000 distinct CDR3 sequences, with about 14% seen just once and around 3.3% held by the top ten. What was sequenced was memory CD4+ T cells from blood. The receptor set was obtained from a female donor in good health, serving as a healthy control.

J is TRBJ2-1 and V is TRBV7-9; perhaps TRBD2 as D (6 bases). The germline CDR1 and CDR2 sequences are SEHNR and FQNEAQ (reference sequence). Trimming cost V 1 base and J 6 bases, with 13 bases left between them. The CDR3 extends over 15 amino acids. This CDR3 reads CASSLVSGVSNEQFF. The CDR3 DNA reads TGTGCCAGCAGCTTAGTGTCGGGAGTGTCCAATGAGCAGTTCTTC.

V and J are TRBV27 and TRBJ2-6, with D perhaps TRBD2 (6 bases). The CDR3 runs 14 residues. CDR1 is MNHEY, CDR2 SMNVEV, per germline (reference sequence). The V and J ends lost 10 bases and 0 bases respectively, with 10 bases between them. CDR3 sequence: CATGGLSGANVLTF. CDR3 coding DNA: TGTGCCACCGGGGGACTCTCTGGGGCCAACGTCCTGACTTTC.

This clonotype was observed at least ten times. The CDR3 reads CSVEVVPGELFF. For the CDR3, the DNA is TGCAGCGTTGAAGTGGTCCCCGGGGAGCTGTTTTTT. The rearrangement uses TRBV29-1 and TRBJ2-2; the D is unclear. The CDR3 is 12 amino acids. The V gene lost 1 base and the J gene lost 6 bases, with 6 bases spanning the gap. Germline V gives CDR1 SQVTM, CDR2 ANQGSEA.

This clonotype was observed at least ten times. V is TRBV12-3 or TRBV12-4 and J is TRBJ2-7, with 8 bases matching TRBD2. This CDR3 region has 13 residues. V was clipped by 6 bases and J by 3 bases; unmatched bases: 4. The CDR3 DNA sequence: TGTGCCAGCAGGCCAGCGGGAGTCTACGAGCAGTACTTC. Translation gives CASRPAGVYEQYF.

This clonotype was observed many times. The rearrangement links TRBV18 to TRBJ1-1; D gene uncertain. Trimming shortened V by 3 bases and J by 2 bases, and 7 bases separated the two germline ends. This CDR3 contains 13 residues. The germline gives CDR1 KGHSH, CDR2 LQKENI. The CDR3 nucleotides are TGTGCCAGCTCACCGGTACCAAACACTGAAGCTTTCTTT. This sequence encodes CASSPVPNTEAFF. Full variable domain (missing parts from reference TRBV18 and TRBJ1-1): NAGVMQNPRHLVRRRGQEARLRCSPMKGHSHVYWYRQLPEEGLKFMVYLQKENIIDESGMPKERFSAEFPKEGPSILRIQQVVRGDSAAYFCASSPVPNTEAFFGQGTRLTVV.

The J gene is TRBJ2-5, the V gene TRBV24-1; D gene ambiguous. Germline assignment: CDR1 KGHDR and CDR2 SFDVKD. The CDR3 consists of 12 residues. Trimming took off 4 bases at V and 5 bases at J, with 7 bases between the two ends. CDR3 amino acids: CATSEYGETQYF. CDR3 coding DNA: TGTGCCACCAGTGAGTACGGGGAGACCCAGTACTTC.

The chain employs TRBV4-2 and TRBJ2-5; D is unclear. Germline V gene lookup returns CDR1 LGHNA and CDR2 YNFKEQ. The germline V and J ends were trimmed by 0 bases and 9 bases, with 17 bases remaining between them. The CDR3 runs 15 residues. As DNA, the CDR3 is TGTGCCAGCAGCCAAGAATGGGCAGCCAGAGAAGCCCAGTACTTC. Its protein product is CASSQEWAAREAQYF.

The chain is built from TRBV7-2 and TRBJ2-1; D uncertain. The V gene lost 2 bases and the J gene lost 4 bases, with 15 bases spanning the gap. The CDR3 has 16 residues. CDR1 SGHTA and CDR2 FQGNSA come from the germline V gene. The CDR3 loop is CASSLFARSGYNEQFF. CDR3 nucleotide sequence: TGTGCCAGCAGCTTATTCGCCAGAAGTGGGTACAATGAGCAGTTCTTC.

The chain is built from TRBV7-2 and TRBJ2-1; 10 bases match TRBD2. Germline CDR1 reads SGHTA; CDR2 reads FQGNSA. This CDR3 is 18 amino acids long. J lost 3 bases, V lost 1 base, and 9 bases had no gene match. For the CDR3, the DNA is TGTGCCAGCAGCTTAGGACCTAGCGGGAGCCTTGACTACAATGAGCAGTTCTTC. Its protein is CASSLGPSGSLDYNEQFF.

V gene TRBV6-2 or TRBV6-3 combines with J gene TRBJ2-1; D might be TRBD2 (5 bases). Trimming took 2 bases from V and 7 from J, leaving 24 bases between them. CDR3 length equals 18 residues. Germline CDR1 MNHEY, CDR2 SVGEGT. The CDR3, as DNA: TGTGCCAGCAGTTACCCTCCCGGGGAGAACCACGGAGGTAATGAGCAGTTCTTC. This codes for CASSYPPGENHGGNEQFF.

The chain is built from TRBV9 and TRBJ2-7; D is perhaps TRBD2 (5 bases). This CDR3 is built from 14 residues. Trimming took 1 base from V and 2 from J, leaving 10 bases between them. The germline V gene encodes CDR1 SGDLS and CDR2 YYNGEE. CDR3 DNA sequence: TGTGCCAGCAGCGTAAGCCTAGCAGCCTACGAGCAGTACTTC. It yields the protein CASSVSLAAYEQYF.

Here the CDR3 DNA reads TGCGCCAGCAGATTAGGGTCCGACTATTACACAGATACGCAGTATTTT. This gives the protein CASRLGSDYYTDTQYF. The V call is TRBV5-1, the J call TRBJ2-3; maybe TRBD2 (5 bases). The CDR3 consists of 16 residues. V dropped 5 bases and J dropped 2 bases, with 18 bases sitting between them. Germline V gene data show CDR1 as SGHRS and CDR2 as YFSETQ.

This clonotype appeared a few times. The chain uses TRBV4-1 and TRBJ2-1, with 7 positions matching TRBD2. The V gene's germline CDR1 is MGHRA and CDR2 YSYEKL. This CDR3 is built from 18 residues. The trim removed 0 bases at V and 5 bases at J, leaving 13 bases unmatched. The CDR3 sequence is CASSQEGRPAGSHNEQFF. DNA for the CDR3: TGCGCCAGCAGCCAAGAAGGGAGACCAGCGGGAAGTCACAATGAGCAGTTCTTC.

This clonotype was counted a few times. The rearrangement joins TRBV6-5 to TRBJ1-2; perhaps TRBD1 as D (5 bases). The CDR3 totals 14 residues. In germline, CDR1 is MNHEY, CDR2 SVGAGI. V was clipped by 0 bases and J by 5 bases, with 10 bases between them. CDR3: CASSYSPGTYGYTF. The CDR3 DNA reads as TGTGCCAGCAGTTACTCTCCAGGGACTTATGGCTACACCTTC.

V and J are TRBV6-1 and TRBJ2-2, with 7 bases identical to TRBD1. The CDR3 spans 15 residues. The germline V gene has CDR1 MNHNS and CDR2 SASEGT. The V gene end was trimmed by 4 bases and the J gene end by 3 bases; junction bases not matched to a gene: 5. This CDR3 reads CASSARQGDTGELFF. In DNA form, the CDR3 reads TGTGCCAGCAGTGCACGACAGGGAGACACCGGGGAGCTGTTTTTT.

There are many counts of this clonotype. This chain connects TRBV5-1 to TRBJ2-1; the D is unclear. This CDR3 region has 14 residues. Germline V gene lookup returns CDR1 SGHRS and CDR2 YFSETQ. The V gene lost 4 bases and the J gene lost 4 bases, with 12 bases spanning the gap. The CDR3, as DNA: TGCGCCAGCAGCCCCTCGACAAGTTACAATGAGCAGTTCTTC. It codes for CASSPSTSYNEQFF.

This clonotype was found a few times. The chain employs TRBV10-3 and TRBJ2-1; weak D call: TRBD2 (6 bases). CDR3 length: 15 residues. The V gene's germline CDR1 is ENHRY and CDR2 SYGVKD. V lost 8 bases, J lost 0 bases, and 14 bases lay in between. The CDR3 loop is CAIGSGDSSYNEQFF. The CDR3 DNA follows: TGTGCCATCGGGTCGGGAGATAGCTCCTACAATGAGCAGTTCTTC.

This clonotype has a handful of counts. The rearrangement uses TRBV27 and TRBJ1-4; D unclear. CDR1 MNHEY and CDR2 SMNVEV come from the germline V gene (reference sequence). V lost 3 bases to trimming and J lost 4 bases, with 6 bases between them. The CDR3 is 13 residues long. CDR3 region: CASSFLGNEKLFF. For the CDR3, the DNA is TGTGCCAGCAGTTTTTTAGGTAATGAAAAACTGTTTTTT.

This clonotype came up a few times. This chain joins TRBV7-8 and TRBJ1-2; a possible D gene is TRBD1 (5 bases). The ends were cut back, 0 bases at V and 4 bases at J, with 9 bases in the middle. Germline V lookup: CDR1 SGHVS, CDR2 FQNEAQ. The length of the CDR3 is 14 residues. The CDR3 sequence is CASSLAGEGYGYTF. In nucleotides, the CDR3 is TGTGCCAGCAGCTTAGCAGGGGAGGGCTATGGCTACACCTTC.

This sequence joins TRBV10-3 and TRBJ1-2, with 8 bases that match TRBD1. With V trimmed by 3 bases and J by 9 bases, 3 bases remained unmatched. Per the germline V gene, CDR1 is ENHRY and CDR2 is SYGVKD. The CDR3 is 12 amino acids. The CDR3, as DNA: TGTGCCATCAGTGACAGGGGGCTGAGCTACACCTTC. This gives the protein CAISDRGLSYTF.

The CDR3 sequence: CASSLGLGGGEETQYF. CDR3 DNA sequence: TGTGCCAGCAGCTTAGGACTGGGGGGGGGAGAAGAGACCCAGTACTTC. The genes are TRBV7-8 and TRBJ2-5, with 7 nucleotides matching TRBD2. Germline values: CDR1 SGHVS, CDR2 FQNEAQ. V lost 1 base and J lost 3; bases outside the gene matches: 8. The length of the CDR3 is 16 residues.

This clonotype occurred a few times. The chain recombines TRBV7-3 with TRBJ2-1, with TRBD1 as a possible D gene (6 bases). The CDR3 runs to 14 residues. The germline gives CDR1 SGHTA, CDR2 FQGTGA. V lost 3 bases and J lost 8, with 14 bases in between. CDR3 in amino acids: CASSLSGVRHEQFF. CDR3 sequence (DNA): TGTGCCAGCAGCTTGTCAGGGGTTCGGCATGAGCAGTTCTTC.